This section outlines one T cell receptor (beta chain) sequence together with its context. Its antigen remains unknown. This specimen comes from a study of T cells after yellow fever vaccination. The junction had 9 bases not matched to a gene; V was cut back by 0 bases and J by 10 bases. The germline CDR1 and CDR2 sequences are MGHRA and YSYEKL. CDR3 length equals 15 residues. TCR cDNA, made by 5'RACE template switching, carried an added universal primer site and UMIs. TCRdb processed the 5' RACE reads anew with MiXCR; each CDR3 protein has one entry. The sample lists 300,000 or so distinct CDR3 sequences, around 6.8% occurring once. Study outcomes and limitations: Just a small share of clonotypes turned up in the CD4 compartment as well as the CD8 compartment. Primary-vaccination clones mostly resurfaced post-booster (roughly 97% CD4, approximately 87% CD8).

V gene TRBV4-1 combines with J gene TRBJ2-1; the match to TRBD2 covers 7 bases. This clonotype originated in a man aged 18 to 35 who received the YFV17D yellow fever vaccine. This sample comprised PBMCs, obtained roughly seven weeks after the first yellow fever vaccination. CDR3 sequence: CASSQEGGAGWEQFF. CDR3 nucleotide sequence: TGCGCCAGCAGCCAAGAGGGAGGGGCTGGGTGGGAGCAGTTCTTC.